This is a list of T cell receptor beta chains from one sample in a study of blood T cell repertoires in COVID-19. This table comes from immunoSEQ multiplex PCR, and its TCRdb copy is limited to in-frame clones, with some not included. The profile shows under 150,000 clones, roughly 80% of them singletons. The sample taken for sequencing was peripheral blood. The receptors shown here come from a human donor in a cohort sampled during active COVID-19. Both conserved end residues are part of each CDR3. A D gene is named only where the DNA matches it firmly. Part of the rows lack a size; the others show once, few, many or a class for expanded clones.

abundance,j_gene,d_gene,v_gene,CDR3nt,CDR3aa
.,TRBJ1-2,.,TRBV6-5,TGTGCCAGCCGGAGAAGCTCCAACTATGGCTACACCTTC,CASRRSSNYGYTF
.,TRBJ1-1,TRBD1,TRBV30,TGTGCCCTCAGGACAGGGATGAACACTGAAGCTTTCTTT,CALRTGMNTEAFF
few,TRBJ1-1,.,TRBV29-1,TGCAGCGTTGAAGTCTTAAACACTGAAGCTTTCTTT,CSVEVLNTEAFF
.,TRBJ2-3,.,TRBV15,TGTGCCACCAGCAGAGCAACAGATACGCAGTATTTT,CATSRATDTQYF
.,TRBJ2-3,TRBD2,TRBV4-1,TGCGCCAGCAGCCAAGAATTTAGCGGGGTCAACACAGATACGCAGTATTTT,CASSQEFSGVNTDTQYF
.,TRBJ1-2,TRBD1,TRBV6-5,TGTGCCAGCAGTTACAGACAGGGGGGAGGCTACACCTTC,CASSYRQGGGYTF
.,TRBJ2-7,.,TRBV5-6,TGTGCCAGCAGCTTGGCCCAGGGCACCCTTTACGAGCAGTACTTC,CASSLAQGTLYEQYF
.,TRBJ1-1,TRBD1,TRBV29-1,TGCAGCGTTGAAATGACAGGGTCGAACACTGAAGCTTTCTTT,CSVEMTGSNTEAFF
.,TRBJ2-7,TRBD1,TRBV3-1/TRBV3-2,TGTGCCAGCAGCCCGCGCTTCGGACAGGGAGACGAGCAGTACTTC,CASSPRFGQGDEQYF
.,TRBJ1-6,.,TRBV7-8,TGTGCCAGCAGCTTACATAGGGCAGGGGTTCATTCACCCCTCCACTTT,CASSLHRAGVHSPLHF
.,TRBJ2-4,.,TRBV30,TGTGCCTGGAGTTCGGGGGATGGCAAAAACATTCAGTACTTC,CAWSSGDGKNIQYF
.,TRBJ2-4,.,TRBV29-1,TGCAGCGTTGACGAGGGTACCGCGATTCAGTACTTC,CSVDEGTAIQYF
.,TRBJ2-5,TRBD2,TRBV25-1,TGTGCCAGCAGTGCTGGGACTAGCGGGTTCCAAGAGACCCAGTACTTC,CASSAGTSGFQETQYF
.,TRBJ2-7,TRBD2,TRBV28,TGTGCCACCCTGACTAGCGGGGGGTTTGGCGAGCAGTACTTC,CATLTSGGFGEQYF
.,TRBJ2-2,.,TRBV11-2,TGTGCCAGCAGCTTACAACAGGGTTTAAGGGAGCTGTTTTTT,CASSLQQGLRELFF
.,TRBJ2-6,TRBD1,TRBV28,TGTGCCAGCAGTTTATCGACAGGGGGCGCTTTCGGGGCCAACGTCCTGACTTTC,CASSLSTGGAFGANVLTF
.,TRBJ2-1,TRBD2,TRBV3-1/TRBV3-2,TGTGCCAGCAGCCAAGATCTCCGTAACAGCGGGGGGGCGGTCTTC,CASSQDLRNSGGAVF
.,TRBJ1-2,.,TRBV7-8,TGTGCCAGCAGCCAGGTTAGCCGTACTGGCTACACCTTC,CASSQVSRTGYTF
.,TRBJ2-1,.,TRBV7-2,TGTGCCAGCATCATGCCCTTCGGTGCGGAGCAGTTCTTC,CASIMPFGAEQFF
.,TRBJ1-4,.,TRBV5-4,TGTGCCAGCAGCCGGGGGGCGGGTAATGAAAAACTGTTTTTT,CASSRGAGNEKLFF
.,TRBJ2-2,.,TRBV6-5,TGTGCCAGCATTTCGATTAACGGGAACACCGGGGAGCTGTTTTTT,CASISINGNTGELFF
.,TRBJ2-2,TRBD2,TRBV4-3,TGCGCCAGCAGCCAAGAGGTAGCGGGGGGGTTCTCCGGGGAGCTGTTTTTT,CASSQEVAGGFSGELFF
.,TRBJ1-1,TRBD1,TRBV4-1,TGCGCCAGCAGCCAGCAACAGGGGGCTTGGAACACTGAAGCTTTCTTT,CASSQQQGAWNTEAFF
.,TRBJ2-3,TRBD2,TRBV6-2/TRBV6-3,TGTGCCAGCAGTTACTTCCCGCCCCTAGCGGGGGAGGTATATACGCAGTATTTT,CASSYFPPLAGEVYTQYF
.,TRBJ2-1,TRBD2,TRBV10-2,TGCGCCAGCAGGGGGGGGTTCAACGGTGAGCAGTTCTTC,CASRGGFNGEQFF
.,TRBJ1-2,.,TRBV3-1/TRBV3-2,TGTGCCAGCAGCGGGGGGTATGGCTACACCTTC,CASSGGYGYTF
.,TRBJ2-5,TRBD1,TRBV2,TGTGCCAGCAGTGGACAGGGAATTGGGACCCAGTACTTC,CASSGQGIGTQYF
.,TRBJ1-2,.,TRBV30,TGTGCCTGCCTCGGACTGTCTCAAAACTATGGCTACACCTTC,CACLGLSQNYGYTF
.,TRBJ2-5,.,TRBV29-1,TGCAGCGTAGGCAGGGCTGGGGAGACCCAGTACTTC,CSVGRAGETQYF
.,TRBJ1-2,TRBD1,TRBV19,TGTGCCAGTCGGAAAACAGGGGATAACTATGGCTACACCTTC,CASRKTGDNYGYTF
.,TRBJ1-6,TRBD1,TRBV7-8,TGTGCCAGCAGCTTCACACAGGGGCTGGATTCACCCCTCCACTTT,CASSFTQGLDSPLHF
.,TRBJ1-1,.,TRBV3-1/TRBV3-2,TGTGCCAGCAGCCTCAAACACAGGGACACTGAAGCTTTCTTT,CASSLKHRDTEAFF
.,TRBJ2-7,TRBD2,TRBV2,TGTGCCAGCAGTTCCCTAGCGGGGGTCTCCGAGCAGTACTTC,CASSSLAGVSEQYF
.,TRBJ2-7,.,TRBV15,TGTGCCACCAGCGTACGGACATCGGGCTACGAGCAGTACTTC,CATSVRTSGYEQYF
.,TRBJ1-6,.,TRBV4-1,TGCGCCAGCAGCCGGTTAGACAGGAACATCTCACCCCTCCACTTT,CASSRLDRNISPLHF
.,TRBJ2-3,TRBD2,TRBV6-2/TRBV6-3,TGTGCCAGCAGTTATTCCCGTAGCGGGGGGCCCACAGATACGCAGTATTTT,CASSYSRSGGPTDTQYF
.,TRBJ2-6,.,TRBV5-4,TGTGCCAGCAGCTTGGAATTGGCAGCTGGGGCCAACGTCCTGACTTTC,CASSLELAAGANVLTF
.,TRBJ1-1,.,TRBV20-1,TGCAGTGCTAGCAGATTCACTGAAGCTTTCTTT,CSASRFTEAFF
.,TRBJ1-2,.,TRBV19,TGTGCCAGTAGTATAGCTCCGACAGGAACTCTCTATGGCTACACCTTC,CASSIAPTGTLYGYTF
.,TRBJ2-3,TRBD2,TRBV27,TGTGCCAGCAGTACCAGCGGGGGGCTGTCTACGCAGTATTTT,CASSTSGGLSTQYF
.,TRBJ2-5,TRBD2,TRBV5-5,TGTGCCAGCAGCACATCGACTAGCGGGGGGTGGCAAGAGACCCAGTACTTC,CASSTSTSGGWQETQYF
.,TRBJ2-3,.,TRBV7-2,TGTGCCAGCAGCCCAGAGGGCGGGGGCCTAAGCACAGATACGCAGTATTTT,CASSPEGGGLSTDTQYF
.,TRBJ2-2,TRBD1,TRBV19,TGTGCCAGTAGGGGACAGGTCCTTAACACCGGGGAGCTGTTTTTT,CASRGQVLNTGELFF
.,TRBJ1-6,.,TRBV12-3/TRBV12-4,TGTGCCAGCAGCTCAACTACCTCACCCCTCCACTTT,CASSSTTSPLHF
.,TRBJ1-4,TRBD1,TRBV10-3,TGTGCCATCAGAAGGGACAGGGGTTTTACTAATGAAAAACTGTTTTTT,CAIRRDRGFTNEKLFF
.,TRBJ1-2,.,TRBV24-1,TGTGCCACCAGTGATCCGTCCAGGGTGGGCTACACCTTC,CATSDPSRVGYTF
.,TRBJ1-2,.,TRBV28,TGTGCCAGCGCAGGGAACGACTATGGCTACACCTTC,CASAGNDYGYTF
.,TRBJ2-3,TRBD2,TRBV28,TGTGCCAGCAGTTTATTTTACGAGCGGGGGGGGAGTGGCACAGATACGCAGTATTTT,CASSLFYERGGSGTDTQYF
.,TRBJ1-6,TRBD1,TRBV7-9,TGTGCCAGCAGCTTAGGGCAGGGGGTGGAACCCCTCCACTTT,CASSLGQGVEPLHF
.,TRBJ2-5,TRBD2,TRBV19,TGTGCCAGTAGTACGATAGCGGGCGGCCAAGAGACCCAGTACTTC,CASSTIAGGQETQYF
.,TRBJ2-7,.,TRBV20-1,TGCAGTGCTAGTGGGGAGGACGGACGGAGCTCCTACGAGCAGTACTTC,CSASGEDGRSSYEQYF
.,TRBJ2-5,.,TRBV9,TGTGCCAGCAGCGATCAGGACAGGACTAAAGAGGGGACCCAGTACTTC,CASSDQDRTKEGTQYF
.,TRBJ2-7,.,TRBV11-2,TGTGCCAGCGGCAGGACAGTTGGGGAGCAGTACTTC,CASGRTVGEQYF
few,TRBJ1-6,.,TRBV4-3,TGCGCCAGCAGCCAAGATATTGGGGCGCCCCTCCACTTT,CASSQDIGAPLHF
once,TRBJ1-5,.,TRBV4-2,TGTGCCAGCAGCCAAGATGGGCGTCAGCCCCAGCATTTT,CASSQDGRQPQHF